The 6 T cell receptor beta chains given below trace back to one sample, sequenced in a study of blood T cell repertoires in COVID-19. The repertoire was sequenced with immunoSEQ multiplex PCR; TCRdb's copy has only in-frame clones and lacks some. Of under 200,000 clones in the sample, roughly four fifths were seen once. Source material: peripheral blood. These receptors all stem from a woman of 80 years or more with acute or convalescent COVID-19.

The chain uses TRBV28 and TRBJ2-1; 10 bases are shared with TRBD2. CDR3 length equals 16 residues. The V and J ends lost 5 bases and 5 bases, in that order; junction bases with no gene match: 9. Germline V CDR1 and CDR2: MDHEN, SYDVKM. This CDR3 reads CASSSPSGGTNNEQFF. The CDR3 coding sequence is TGTGCCAGCAGTAGTCCTAGCGGGGGAACTAACAATGAGCAGTTCTTC.

The V and J genes are TRBV5-1 and TRBJ2-7, with 7 bases matching TRBD2. After removal of 4 bases from V and 3 bases from J, the junction contained 10 bases not matched to a gene. This CDR3 is built from 15 residues. The germline CDR1 and CDR2 sequences are SGHRS and YFSETQ. The CDR3 loop reads CASSLWEGWSYEQYF. The CDR3 coding sequence is TGCGCCAGCAGCCTGTGGGAGGGATGGAGCTACGAGCAGTACTTC. The variable domain in full, with the rest retrieved from reference TRBV5-1 and TRBJ2-7, is KAGVTQTPRYLIKTRGQQVTLSCSPISGHRSVSWYQQTPGQGLQFLFEYFSETQRNKGNFPGRFSGRQFSNSRSEMNVSTLELGDSALYLCASSLWEGWSYEQYFGPGTRLTVT.

The chain uses TRBV2 and TRBJ2-7; D is perhaps TRBD1 (6 bases). Trimming cost V 5 bases and J 3 bases, with 11 bases left between them. This CDR3 contains 13 residues. CDR1 SNHLY and CDR2 FYNNEI come from the germline V gene. CDR3 protein: CASSSDRYYEQYF. CDR3 bases: TGTGCCAGCAGTTCGGACAGATACTACGAGCAGTACTTC.

This clone was counted between two and nine times. The rearrangement joins TRBV24-1 to TRBJ1-5; a weak D match, TRBD1 (6 bases). V was clipped by 12 bases and J by 6 bases, with 14 bases between them. The CDR3 covers 12 residues. Germline V gives CDR1 KGHDR, CDR2 SFDVKD. CDR3 region: CAVGGVGQPQHF. The CDR3 DNA sequence: TGTGCCGTAGGGGGGGTGGGTCAGCCCCAGCATTTT.

The V and J genes are TRBV5-1 and TRBJ2-2, with TRBD1 matching over 7 bases. With V trimmed by 8 bases and J by 6 bases, 10 bases remained unmatched. CDR1 is SGHRS, CDR2 YFSETQ, per germline. CDR3 length: 14 amino acids. The CDR3 bases are TGCGCCAGTAATACAGGGGAGCTGGCCGGGGAGCTGTTTTTT. It translates to CASNTGELAGELFF.

The rearrangement joins TRBV2 to TRBJ2-7; 7 bases map to TRBD1. CDR1 is SNHLY and CDR2 is FYNNEI in the germline V gene. Trimming at V came to 3 bases and at J to 0 bases, leaving 2 bases not matched to a gene. This CDR3 spans 14 amino acids. This CDR3 reads CASSDSGGSYEQYF. For the CDR3, the DNA is TGTGCCAGCAGTGACTCAGGGGGCTCCTACGAGCAGTACTTC.